This TCR beta chain was captured by sequencing in a study of cytomegalovirus exposure and HLA in healthy donors (dated by TCRdb to about 2017). Study-level background: According to an earlier analysis of several hundred of the donors, some 180 million T cells yielded 120 million or so unique TCR beta sequences and about 280 Gb of sequence data. Roughly 300 gigabases of sequencing data and tens of millions of unique TCR sequences were included in an early release covering roughly 600 HLA-typed donors. The genetic ancestry cluster associated with self-reported Caucasian donors included roughly 84% of the approximately 400 genotyped donors. The study aimed to test whether signatures of past pathogen exposure could be identified by cataloging public T cell receptors. The study profiled the T cell repertoires of some 610 subjects by immunosequencing and related them to cytomegalovirus serostatus. In addition to the first cohort of hundreds of subjects, a separate validation cohort of 120 different subjects was used. The study combined high-throughput TCR immunosequencing, statistical association of individual TCRs with disease status, and machine learning to predict cytomegalovirus infection status. A later analysis re-examined previously published TCR beta repertoires from 500 to 700 donors and added high-resolution HLA genotyping to investigate patterns of TCR occurrence. The later analysis used no new phenotypic data to find candidate immune exposures, relying instead on TCR beta sequences and their occurrence across donors. An earlier analysis of fewer than 750 of the donors used high-throughput TCR beta sequencing to judge whether each TCR beta V gene segment behaved as functional or pseudogenic. Donor age, sex, ethnicity and CMV serostatus were compiled alongside the repertoire data. In a later genetic analysis, genome-wide SNP genotypes for about three fifths of the roughly 670 donors were used, and that subset was treated as a discovery cohort. Every discovery cohort repertoire had been produced on one sequencing platform. HLA typing covered class I and class II loci at four-digit resolution. The number of typed donors differed by locus: about 620-630 for A, B, C, DRB1 and DQB1; 500 to 550 for DQA1; 600 to 610 for DPA1; and about 470 for DPB1. About five DR-DQ haplotypes were treated as single units for association and clustering because of strong linkage in the cohort. Among some 400 genotyped donors of the cohort, an average of 235,054 unique TCR beta nucleotide sequences were sequenced per donor, approximately 20% of them non-productive. Summary of the overall study and its limitations: The classifier was reported to diagnose cytomegalovirus status with high specificity and sensitivity in both the original cohort and the validation cohort. According to a later analysis, TCR association rates differed among HLA loci, with DRB1 alleles showing the most associated TCRs and HLA-C alleles showing the fewest. This cohort had only TCR beta chains sequenced, and the lack of alpha or paired-chain data limited which features could be detected. In a later genetic analysis, fewer N-insertions in productive TCRs were reported among donors in an Asian-associated ancestry cluster than the roughly 640-donor mean. Because HLA typing was missing for some donors at each locus, association tests included only the typed subset. Most TCR sequences were seen in very few donors, while some public TCRs were found in many individuals. An earlier analysis of some 560 of the donors showed that most TCR beta V segments appeared in productive rearrangements either about 90% or about 30% of the time, which broadly matched IMGT annotations. A further reported finding was that TCR beta sequences accurately predicted the HLA-A and HLA-B alleles for most subjects in the first cohort. According to a later analysis, most CMV-associated TCR beta chains appeared to be HLA-restricted, and the HLA associations seemed to be driven largely by CMV exposure. In vitro tests confirmed that three of the cytomegalovirus-associated TCR beta chains recognize cytomegalovirus antigens. Specific HLA alleles were associated with roughly 16,000 TCR beta sequences at a false discovery rate of 0.05 in a later analysis. Several of the top co-occurrence clusters appeared to be linked to parvovirus B19, influenza, CMV and Epstein-Barr virus, according to a later analysis. When HLA alleles, especially DR and DQ, strongly co-occurred, TCR associations were difficult to assign to individual alleles. Correlated functional status among segregating V segments might reflect linkage disequilibrium, but an unknown experimental factor could not be ruled out. CMV serostatus was the only immune exposure information available for the cohort. In a later genetic analysis, a missense DCLRE1C variant was associated with V-gene and J-gene trimming of TCR beta chains, and the association was replicated in an independent cohort. Because counts were too low, roughly 18 rarely observed V segments, including chromosome 9 orphons, were left out of the earlier analysis of 587 of the donors. In a later analysis, HLA-associated TCR beta chains showed more clonal expansion and lower generation probabilities than non-associated chains that were equally common. The sequencing pipeline was judged likely to have produced a cluster of highly shared sequence variants as a technical artifact. Some IMGT-functional V segments, including TRBV6-2 and TRBV6-3, could not be distinguished by the 87-base-pair reads and were therefore excluded. The authors suggested that the approach could potentially be generalized to other disease states and immunological phenotypes. In the study, 150 to 200 TCR beta chains were listed as associated with cytomegalovirus. Roughly uniform sequencing depth across donors was assumed in presence/absence analyses, although this assumption may not hold.

The CDR3 covers 15 residues, taking in both the cysteine and the phenylalanine. Solely the CDR3 DNA is kept, with 45 bases framed from the first base. Sequences MRHNA (CDR1) and SNTAGT (CDR2) are obtained from the germline V gene. Germline trimming: 5 bases from V, 3 bases from J; junction bases outside gene matches: 8. With respect to this clone: This clone's antigen is unknown. No base qualities exist here, and no much larger clone lies one base off it.

The cohort consisted of 600 to 750 healthy bone marrow donors. Cohort members were all nominally healthy when sampled, although unrecorded immune exposures were likely present. The donor tested CMV seronegative and was one of the 352 seronegative cohort members. A peripheral blood sample was collected from each donor, and TCR beta sequencing was performed on peripheral blood mononuclear cells. The Qiagen DNeasy Blood Extraction Kit was used to extract genomic DNA from the blood cell samples. The library was generated by the immunoSEQ multiplex PCR assay. For the multiplex PCR, a mixture combining 60 forward primers for TCR Vbeta segments and 13 reverse primers for TCR Jbeta segments was used. The CDR3 region of rearranged TCR beta genes was amplified from genomic DNA with a multiplex PCR assay. The amplified TCR beta libraries were sequenced on the Illumina HiSeq System as 87-base-pair reads. From the authors' description of their analysis: A later analysis counted approximately 74 million unique TCR beta chains across the 550 to 700 repertoires, and 10 million to 12 million of these chains were shared by at least two donors. To remove PCR and sequencing errors, raw reads were error-corrected and collapsed into unique sequences using a nearest-neighbor algorithm that merged closely related sequences. Alignment of CDR3 sequences to IMGT reference sequences was used to assign V, D and J gene segments. Each retained sequence needed at least a six-nucleotide match to both a V gene segment and a J gene segment. A rearrangement was called productive if the CDR3 had no stop codons and remained in frame with V and J, and every other rearrangement was called non-productive. Following IMGT convention, CDR3 was defined as the stretch from the second conserved V-encoded cysteine to the conserved J-encoded phenylalanine. The earlier analysis of about 500 of the donors excluded sequences that lacked an unambiguous match to a single V gene segment. An earlier analysis of just under 600 of the donors called V segments functional above 56.7% productive rearrangements and segregating when the between-donor standard deviation exceeded 5%. A statistical classification framework was built for diagnosing cytomegalovirus status from the catalog of TCR beta chain sequences. V and J gene assignment, in a later analysis, came from comparing TCR nucleotide sequences with IMGT/GENE-DB human TR gene sequences. The TCRdist pipeline was used in a later analysis to assign CDR3 sequences and most-parsimonious VDJ recombination scenarios. In a later analysis, each TCR beta chain was defined by its CDR3 amino acid sequence together with its V-gene family, and reads lacking a unique V-gene family were excluded. In a later analysis, 450 to 600 highly shared, low-generation-probability nucleotide sequences were removed to address suspected cross-contamination and a sequencing artifact. In a later analysis, a clonal expansion index for each public chain was calculated from normalized within-repertoire ranks of inferred template counts. In a later analysis, generation probabilities were computed using a VDJ recombination model fitted to out-of-frame rearrangements, and the results were checked against IGoR. In a later analysis, hypergeometric tests were used to score TCR-TCR, TCR-HLA and TCR-CMV co-occurrence, with a repertoire-size bias correction applied to TCR pairs. In a later analysis, false discovery rates were estimated by permuting HLA or CMV assignments 20 times. In a later analysis, co-occurring TCRs were grouped with DBSCAN, and TCRdist sequence similarity was added when clustering was performed within HLA-allele-positive subsets. Repertoires with fewer than 30,000 or more than 120,000 public chains, plus five repertoires with anomalous nucleotide sharing, were excluded from co-occurrence clustering. This immuneACCESS table, as held by TCRdb, lists in-frame sequences with V and J called but not all clones. Of the missing ones, under half trace to an unresolved V gene in checked studies; the others have no known cause. That table furnishes V, J and clone size, whereas the DNA furnished D and trimming. Within this sample are about 150,000 clones, with around four fifths of them counted one time only. Jointly, the top ten make up less than 2% of the sample.

Rearrangement joined TRBV6-4 to TRBJ2-3; 7 central bases correspond to TRBD1. Sequencing used PBMCs. This clonotype was obtained from a young man in good health and CMV-seronegative. The DNA is as follows: TGTGCCAGCAGTCGAGAGGGGGCAGGTACAGATACGCAGTATTTT. Its protein reads: CASSREGAGTDTQYF.